This T cell receptor (beta chain) was sequenced for a study of T cell responses to AZD1222 COVID-19 vaccine. Study conclusions and caveats: Spike-specific TCR breadth and depth went up after people got two AZD1222 doses. With dominance at 160-218 and 743-854, vaccine-associated CD4 TCRs spanned spike. Reports say nearly half of spike-specific TCRs go after unmutated variant regions.

Trimming took off 3 bases at V and 5 bases at J, with 7 bases between the two ends. This CDR3 contains 11 residues. From germline, CDR1 is DFQATT and CDR2 SNEGSKA (reference sequence). Generated by immunoSEQ multiplex PCR, the TCRdb table keeps only in-frame clones and is missing some. The sample has over 60,000 clones; more than 75% are singletons. Remarks on this clone: Its antigen is not identified.

This sample comprised peripheral blood, obtained on day 0 of AZD1222 vaccination. The receptor was derived from an adult in good health. The chain recombines TRBV20-1 with TRBJ2-5; D unclear. CDR3 protein: CSARNGETQYF. The CDR3 nucleotides are TGCAGTGCTAGGAACGGGGAGACCCAGTACTTC.